One TCR beta chain is described in this entry. Its antigen is not known. Using immunoSEQ multiplex PCR, the repertoire was profiled, and TCRdb retains in-frame clones only, with some absent. The sample comprises about 480,000 clones, roughly 85% of which are singletons, and roughly 13% rests with the top ten. V was clipped by 2 bases and J by 5 bases, with 12 bases between them. Germline V CDR1 and CDR2: MGHDK, SYGVNS. This CDR3 spans 14 amino acids. This sample is drawn from a study of Ad26.COV2.S vaccination and SARS-CoV-2 variants. Documented treatment: 15 to 20 received Ad26.COV2.S at low or high dose, single or two shots; roughly 5 received placebo; per-sample allocation not given. Sampling was performed 63 days after the first vaccine or placebo injection. An Ad26 vector carrying the Wuhan-strain SARS-CoV-2 spike served as the vaccine. Study-wide results and caveats: Substantial breadth in spike-specific CD8+ and CD4+ T cell responses was reportedly seen after vaccination.

V usage is TRBV25-1 and J usage is TRBJ2-5; maybe TRBD1 (6 bases). Sequenced here: peripheral blood, sampled in a trial of Ad26.COV2.S vaccine versus placebo. This receptor was identified in a person aged 18-60 years who received the Ad26.COV2.S COVID-19 vaccine or a placebo. CDR3 bases: TGTGCCAGCAGTGAACAGGGGCAGCGGGAGACCCAGTACTTC. Amino acid sequence: CASSEQGQRETQYF.